This T cell receptor beta chain originates from a study of T-cell memory formation after mild COVID-19. Regarding the study as a whole: Clones contracting over day 15 to 85 were CD4/CD8 balanced, with later expanders leaning CD4+. The authors did not confirm SARS-CoV-2 specificity of second-wave clones peaking day 37. Cross-reactive memory seemingly joined, as some responding clones were found in pre-infection memory. Most CD4+ clones that shrank were in CM and EM, while CD8+ ones turned up in EMRA.

TCRdb re-derived calls from the 5' RACE reads in MiXCR, one entry per CDR3 protein. The sample holds about 340,000 distinct CDR3 sequences; 10% to 15% are singletons and the top ten take about 21%. The CDR3 consists of 15 residues. Trimming removed 4 bases from V and 4 bases from J, with 18 bases in between. Germline CDR1 is SQVTM and CDR2 is ANQGSEA. This clonotype has a handful of counts. What it recognizes is unknown. Sequences were obtained from PBMCs or a T cell subset sorted from them (not recorded which). This chain joins TRBV29-1 and TRBJ2-3, with D possibly TRBD2 on 6 matching bases. This TCR came from a man aged 18 to 30 who had mild COVID-19 (a few samples of this study predate the infection). Cell type and time point are not known. For the CDR3, the DNA is TGCAGCGTTGGTAGTTTGGGAGGTACCGCAGATACGCAGTATTTT. Translated, it gives CSVGSLGGTADTQYF.